This T cell receptor beta chain is from a study of blood T cell repertoires in COVID-19 (dated by TCRdb to about 2020). About the study as a whole: Collaborator samples came from the United States, Italy and Spain and covered acute and convalescent phases of COVID-19. The material from the prospective study consisted of cDNA or gDNA derived from T cells, B-cell-depleted T cells, or PBMCs. Deeply sampled blood TCRbeta repertoires from subjects exposed to, actively infected with, or recovered from COVID-19 were included in the dataset. The repertoires were released in a freely available public database meant as a resource for research on the immune response to SARS-CoV-2. Samples came from the ongoing ImmuneRACE study (first 160 participants) plus 1,254 subjects from 6 global collaborators. The sample metadata nearly always contained a de-identified subject ID, COVID-19 status, age in years and sex. Where available, HLA class I and class II types were taken from metadata supplied by the sample provider and were not determined by assay-based typing.

TCRbeta CDR3 regions were amplified from genomic DNA by means of the immunoSEQ Assay, a bias-controlled multiplex PCR. Processing in the source paper ran as follows. The number of nucleated cells in each sample was estimated from the amplification of reference gene primers within the assay. To quantify the absolute abundance of each unique TCRbeta CDR3 rearrangement, sequence reads were collapsed and filtered. For each sample, productive Simpson clonality was calculated as the square root of Simpson's diversity index across productive rearrangements. TCRdb limited this immuneACCESS table to in-frame rearrangements with V and J called. A share of clones is missing; checked studies link under half to unresolved V genes, and the rest is unexplained. V and J calls and clone size are given by that table; D and trimming were obtained from the DNA. The sample has roughly 200,000 clones on record, roughly 80% of them singletons. The ten largest clones represent under 7% of the sample.

On this clone itself: Its cognate antigen has yet to be identified. No much larger clone is present one base from it, and per-base qualities are unavailable.

At one collaborating source in Seattle, patients were enrolled during active infection and were followed longitudinally through the course of disease. Collaborating institutions collected whole blood in K2EDTA tubes following their own protocols. Collaborator samples were shipped for TCRbeta analysis as frozen whole blood, isolated PBMCs, or DNA extracted from either sample type. CDR1 SGHRS and CDR2 YFSETQ were looked up in the germline V gene. The CDR3 holds 13 amino acids from the cysteine to the phenylalanine. The CDR3 DNA has 39 bases and is translated from base 1. The V and J ends are trimmed by 3 bases and 3 bases, leaving 7 bases between them. Broader findings and caveats from the paper: Clinical and demographic metadata were provided uncurated, with the amount varying by source and participant.

This clonotype was sampled from a woman between 35 and 50 years old with COVID-19, enrolled during active disease. Recombination connected TRBV5-1 to TRBJ1-3, with a tentative D gene TRBD1 over 5 matching bases. What was sequenced was peripheral blood. The nucleotide sequence is given as TGCGCCAGCAGCTCGGGACTTGGAAACACCATATATTTT. Translated, this gives CASSSGLGNTIYF. Joined to the reference TRBV5-1 and TRBJ1-3 proteins, this CDR3 gives the full variable domain: KAGVTQTPRYLIKTRGQQVTLSCSPISGHRSVSWYQQTPGQGLQFLFEYFSETQRNKGNFPGRFSGRQFSNSRSEMNVSTLELGDSALYLCASSSGLGNTIYFGEGSWLTVV.